The source of this T cell receptor (beta chain) is a study of shared clonotypes between healthy human individuals (dated by TCRdb to between 2020 and 2021). Regarding the complete study: The cohort included three men and a couple of women between 18 and 49 years of age. For each donor, CD4 naive and CD4 memory were each given three plates, CD8 naive was given two plates, and CD8 memory was given one plate. To increase sequencing depth and limit assay-specific biases, different laboratories used diverse techniques to prepare libraries and sequence TCR repertoires. Each donor's leukapheresis produced roughly between roughly 0.85 and 9.5 billion PBMCs. Blood TCR repertoires of roughly five healthy adults were deeply sequenced to estimate repertoire size and the extent of clonotype sharing between individuals. Study-wide findings and limitations: Even with the large sequencing depth, rarefaction of the sorted-subset datasets indicated that sequencing was incomplete. Sampling was restricted to blood, and TCR repertoires in tissue are likely to differ from TCR repertoires in blood. Higher generation probabilities were observed for clonotypes shared by all four sorted-subset donors than for non-shared clonotypes. Naive subsets generally had larger estimated clonotype richness than memory subsets. The genetic and exposure-history diversity represented was limited by the small number of donors. When a few donors were compared, the shared fraction of clonotypes was 5% to 6.5% for naive CD4, 3.5% for naive CD8, 2.3% for memory CD4, and around 0.37% for memory CD8. Pairwise subsampling led to the expectation that sequencing depth would affect the degree of clonotype sharing among donors.

Using the deep immunoSEQ assay, TCR CDR3 regions were amplified from genomic DNA by multiplex PCR. Extracted genomic DNA from each cell subset was distributed evenly across all wells of several immunoSEQ 96-well plates, and each plate was treated as a replicate. Each replicate PCR for sorted subsets received around 200 ng genomic DNA, equal to roughly 33,000 T cell genomes. Purified libraries were quantified with a Qubit 3.0 fluorometer, sized on a Bioanalyzer 2100, and re-quantified with the KAPA Library Quantification kit. Every immunoSEQ 96-well plate was sequenced on a separate single-read 150-cycle Illumina NextSeq 550 flow cell. The paper's data handling went like this. Because only junctional sequences without quality scores were contained in the immunoSEQ output, filtering matching that applied to full-length reads could not be performed. Sequences were annotated with PyIR, a Python wrapper for IgBLAST v1.9, and V/J genes and CDR3 were assigned using IMGT germline references. Reads were removed for weak V/J assignments (E-value above 1e-6), missing CDR3, stop codons, out-of-frame junctions, or ambiguous translated residues. V3J clonotypes were defined by identical inferred V gene, J gene, and CDR3 amino acid sequence. Percentage overlap between repertoires was calculated by dividing the number of shared unique clonotypes by the size of the smaller repertoire. Repertoire richness was assessed with RTK rarefaction, the Chao1 estimator, and Recon v2.1 estimates of unobserved clonotypes. OLGA was used to compute generation probabilities for all TCRbeta clonotypes that the gDNA method yielded from a few donors. TCRdb took over this immuneACCESS table, retaining in-frame rearrangements with V and J assigned. Such tables are incomplete; in checked studies, under half of the missing clones stem from an unresolved V gene, and the remainder is unexplained. The D gene and trimming were derived from the DNA, and the V and J assignments and clone size from that table. This sample comprises about 2.5 million clones, around 93% of them detected only once. The ten largest clonotypes hold around 0.4% of the sample.

The germline V gene provides CDR1 SGHTA and CDR2 FQGNSA. The CDR3 covers 16 residues, taking in both the cysteine and the phenylalanine. The retained sequence is limited to the CDR3, 48 bases, with the frame set at the first base. The V and J ends are trimmed by 1 base and 2 bases, leaving 14 bases between them. The donors were healthy, HIV-negative adults who had no recently reported acute infections or vaccinations. Every donor was a Caucasian adult residing in Nashville, Tennessee, USA. Magnetic negative selection was used to enrich CD4+ T cells, after which naive cells were positively selected on CD45RA and the negative fraction became the memory subset. Blood was obtained by leukapheresis, after which PBMCs were separated by Ficoll-Histopaque density gradient centrifugation and cryopreserved in liquid nitrogen vapor phase. Purity and quantity of every magnetically sorted T cell population were checked by analytical flow cytometry. Genomic DNA was isolated from each sorted fraction and quantified by UV absorbance on a Nanodrop 2000c.

Regarding this clone: What antigen it recognizes has not been identified. Base qualities are missing; no much larger clone stands one base away.

The chain uses TRBV7-2 and TRBJ1-2; tentative D gene TRBD1, with 6 bases matching. This receptor was obtained from a man aged 18 to 30 in good health. Some clones in this sample may be carry-over from other donors' samples. Sequencing used naive CD4+ T cells from PBMCs. Sample cell subset or site, as interpreted from the label and publication: CD45RA+ positively selected. The DNA sequence is as follows: TGTGCCAGCAGCTTAGAAGGACAGACCAAAAACTATGGCTACACCTTC. Protein translation: CASSLEGQTKNYGYTF.